The TCR beta chain described here comes from a study of blood T cell repertoires in COVID-19. The CDR3 extends over 16 amino acids. Trimming stripped 5 bases from V and 1 base from J, with 17 bases between. Germline assignment: CDR1 SGHTA and CDR2 FQGNSA. TCRdb's copy holds only in-frame clones and misses some; the assay was immunoSEQ multiplex PCR. The top ten clones hold roughly 6.2% of a sample with hundreds of thousands of clones, more than 75% of them seen once. This clone was observed once. This chain connects TRBV7-2 to TRBJ1-1; a weak D match, TRBD1 (6 bases). The sequenced sample was peripheral blood. This clonotype was sampled from a woman older than 75 with COVID-19, enrolled during active disease. CDR3 sequence (DNA): TGTGCCAGCAGCCCCCGACAGGCGCCCGGGAACACTGAAGCTTTCTTT. Translation: CASSPRQAPGNTEAFF.